The present T cell receptor (beta chain) was sequenced within a study of blood T cell repertoires in COVID-19. Study at large: Specimens from acute and convalescent COVID-19 originated in the United States, Italy and Spain.

Only in-frame clones appear in the TCRdb table, and some are missing; sequencing was by immunoSEQ multiplex PCR. The table includes 250,000 to 400,000 clones, roughly 88% detected once. The CDR3 has 14 amino acids. Trimming shortened V by 2 bases and J by 5 bases, and 10 bases separated the two germline ends. CDR1 and CDR2 (germline): LNHDA, SQIVND (reference sequence). The gene calls are TRBV19 and TRBJ2-1; TRBD1 is a possible D gene (6 bases). The sequencing sample was made of peripheral blood. This receptor was obtained from a woman under 40 with COVID-19, enrolled during active disease. The CDR3 sequence is CASSITGLNNEQFF. As DNA, the CDR3 is TGTGCCAGTAGTATAACAGGGTTAAACAATGAGCAGTTCTTC.